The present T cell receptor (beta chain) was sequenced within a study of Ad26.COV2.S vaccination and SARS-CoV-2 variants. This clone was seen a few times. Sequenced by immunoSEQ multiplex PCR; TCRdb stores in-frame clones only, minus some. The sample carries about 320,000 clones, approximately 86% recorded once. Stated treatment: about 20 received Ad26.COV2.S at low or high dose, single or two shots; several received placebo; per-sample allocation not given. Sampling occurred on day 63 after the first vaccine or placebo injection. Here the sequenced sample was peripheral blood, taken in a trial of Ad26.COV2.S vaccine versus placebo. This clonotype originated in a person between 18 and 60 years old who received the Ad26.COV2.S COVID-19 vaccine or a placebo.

The CDR3 DNA sequence: TGCGCCAGCAGCCAAGTGGGCACAGGCCTTAATGAAAAACTGTTTTTT. Amino acid sequence: CASSQVGTGLNEKLFF. The J gene is TRBJ1-4, the V gene TRBV4-3, with a tentative D call TRBD1 (5 bases). This CDR3 contains 16 residues. CDR1 and CDR2 from the germline V gene are LGHNA and YSLEER. V lost 1 base and J lost 4, with 13 bases in between.